Listed below are T cell receptor beta chains from one sample, sequenced in a study of identical twins. TCRdb itself ran the 5' RACE reads through MiXCR, one entry per CDR3 protein. The sample yields hundreds of thousands of distinct CDR3 sequences, about 12% seen once. This same sample was also part of a study on yellow fever vaccine responses in identical twins.

The sample comprised CD8+ T cells sorted from blood. The receptors were sampled from a woman between 18 and 30 years old in good health. Both conserved end residues are part of each CDR3. The listing skips clone size in some rows; elsewhere it reads once, few, many or a size class.

V gene: TRBV27; J gene: TRBJ2-3; clone size: -; CDR3 protein: CASSPGVSGGTDTQYF
V gene: TRBV5-5; J gene: TRBJ2-2; clone size: many; CDR3 protein: CASSLSENTGELFF
V gene: TRBV3-1; J gene: TRBJ2-7; clone size: -; CDR3 protein: CASSQGGPSYEQYF
V gene: TRBV12-3/TRBV12-4; J gene: TRBJ2-2; clone size: -; CDR3 protein: CASSDGGPGELFF
V gene: TRBV9; J gene: TRBJ2-7; clone size: -; CDR3 protein: CASSRFGTSWEQYF
V gene: TRBV11-2; J gene: TRBJ2-7; clone size: -; CDR3 protein: CASSLDLPGGPYEQYF
V gene: TRBV6-1; J gene: TRBJ1-2; clone size: few; CDR3 protein: CASSGTYTNYGYTF
V gene: TRBV9; J gene: TRBJ1-5; clone size: many; CDR3 protein: CASSVEVNQPQHF
V gene: TRBV5-1; J gene: TRBJ2-3; clone size: -; CDR3 protein: CASSLEPSGSTDTQYF
V gene: TRBV20-1; J gene: TRBJ2-7; clone size: -; CDR3 protein: CSARDRLAGDYEQYF
V gene: TRBV6-2/TRBV6-3; J gene: TRBJ2-3; clone size: once; CDR3 protein: CASSYVLGTDTQYF
V gene: TRBV7-9; J gene: TRBJ2-2; clone size: -; CDR3 protein: CASTHLGTTNTGELFF
V gene: TRBV4-1; J gene: TRBJ2-1; clone size: many; CDR3 protein: CASSRDRGSGNEQFF
V gene: TRBV9; J gene: TRBJ2-2; clone size: -; CDR3 protein: CASSVAPRTGENTGELFF
V gene: TRBV5-6; J gene: TRBJ2-7; clone size: many; CDR3 protein: CASSWTSYEQYF
V gene: TRBV10-2; J gene: TRBJ2-3; clone size: -; CDR3 protein: CASRPGLASGDTQYF
V gene: TRBV5-6; J gene: TRBJ2-7; clone size: -; CDR3 protein: CASSLGAGGPHEQYF
V gene: TRBV7-9; J gene: TRBJ2-3; clone size: few; CDR3 protein: CASSLLLSLGTDTQYF